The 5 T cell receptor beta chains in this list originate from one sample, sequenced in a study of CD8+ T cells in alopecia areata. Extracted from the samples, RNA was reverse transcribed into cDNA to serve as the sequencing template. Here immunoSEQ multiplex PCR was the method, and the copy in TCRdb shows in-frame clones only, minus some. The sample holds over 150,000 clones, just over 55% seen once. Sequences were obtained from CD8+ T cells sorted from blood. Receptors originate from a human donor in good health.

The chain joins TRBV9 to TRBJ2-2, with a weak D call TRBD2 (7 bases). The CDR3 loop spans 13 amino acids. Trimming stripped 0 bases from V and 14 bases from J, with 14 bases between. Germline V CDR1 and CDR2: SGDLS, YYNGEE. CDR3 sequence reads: CASSVGGGGVLFF. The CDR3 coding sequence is TGTGCCAGCAGCGTAGGAGGGGGAGGGGTACTGTTTTTT.

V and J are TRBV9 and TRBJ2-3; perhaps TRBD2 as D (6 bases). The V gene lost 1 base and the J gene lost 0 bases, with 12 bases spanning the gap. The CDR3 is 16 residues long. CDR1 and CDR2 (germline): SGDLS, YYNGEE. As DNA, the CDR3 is TGTGCCAGCAGCGTAAAGGCGGGGTCTAGCACAGATACGCAGTATTTT. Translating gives CASSVKAGSSTDTQYF. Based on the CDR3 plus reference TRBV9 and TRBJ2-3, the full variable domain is DSGVTQTPKHLITATGQRVTLRCSPRSGDLSVYWYQQSLDQGLQFLIQYYNGEERAKGNILERFSAQQFPDLHSELNLSSLELGDSALYFCASSVKAGSSTDTQYFGPGTRLTVL.

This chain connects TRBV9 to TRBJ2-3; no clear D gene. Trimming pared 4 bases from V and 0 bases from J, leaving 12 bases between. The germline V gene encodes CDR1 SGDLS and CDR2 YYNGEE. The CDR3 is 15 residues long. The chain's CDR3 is CASSQAGTSTDTQYF. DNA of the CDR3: TGTGCCAGCAGCCAGGCCGGAACTAGCACAGATACGCAGTATTTT.

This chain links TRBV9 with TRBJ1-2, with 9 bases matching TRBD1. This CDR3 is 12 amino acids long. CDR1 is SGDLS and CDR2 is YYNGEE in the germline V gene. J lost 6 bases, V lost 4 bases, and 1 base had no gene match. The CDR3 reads CASSWTGDGYTF. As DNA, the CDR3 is TGTGCCAGCAGCTGGACAGGGGATGGCTACACCTTC.

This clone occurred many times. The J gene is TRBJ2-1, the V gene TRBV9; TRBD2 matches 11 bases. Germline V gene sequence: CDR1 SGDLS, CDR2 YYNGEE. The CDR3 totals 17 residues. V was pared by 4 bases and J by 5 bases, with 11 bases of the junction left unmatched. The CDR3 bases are TGTGCCAGCAGCATACACCGGCTAGCGGGGGGTCACAATGAGCAGTTCTTC. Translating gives CASSIHRLAGGHNEQFF.